This is a list of T cell receptor beta chains from one sample in a study of cytotoxic CD8 clonotypes in ibrutinib-treated CLL. Assay: immunoSEQ multiplex PCR; the TCRdb copy retains only in-frame clones and omits some. The sample has a few hundred thousand clones; 80% are singletons. Source: PBMCs, taken before ibrutinib treatment. These receptor sequences come from a human donor with chronic lymphocytic leukemia. Each CDR3 is given with its conserved first and last residue.

>TRBJ2-7|TRBV28
CASSKYGTGGIEQYF
>TRBJ2-3|TRBV7-3
CASSASPGSSDTQYF
>TRBJ1-2|TRBV28
CASSVPGLYGYTF
>TRBJ1-5|TRBV4-2
CASSQEMFGQPQHF
>TRBJ2-2|TRBV6-4
CASIGQGAPGELFF
>TRBJ2-2|TRBV10-2
CASKEVAGVNTGELFF
>TRBJ1-2|TRBV20-1
CSHPLGYGYTF
>TRBJ1-5|TRBV28
CASRIPGQPQHF
>TRBJ1-1|TRBV10-3
CAIRGRQNTEAFF
>TRBJ2-7|TRBV11-2
CASSLYRDTYEQYF
>TRBJ1-1|TRBV12-5
CASGSHNLGGMNTEAFF
>TRBJ1-4|TRBV13
CASSLGEKLFF
>TRBJ2-7|TRBV27
CASSPGTGAFYEQYF
>TRBJ2-1|TRBV7-9
CASSLAGTAEQFF
>TRBJ2-1|TRBV28
CASTLGTFSYNEQFF
>TRBJ2-7|TRBV5-1
CASSLWRTGGHEQYF
>TRBJ2-5|TRBV7-2
CASSLDSGQETQYF
>TRBJ1-3|TRBV6-5
CASSYTRATGNTIYF
>TRBJ2-5|TRBV2
CASSERSEKRTQYF
>TRBJ2-1|TRBV4-3
CASSQVLSDGYNEQFF
>TRBJ1-5|TRBV30
CAWSLGRGNQPQHF
>TRBJ2-7|TRBV16
CASSQSASLGLAGTHEQYF
>TRBJ2-4|TRBV27
CASSLSVGTGAKNIQYF
>TRBJ2-2|TRBV27
CASSLPSTGKNTGELFF
>TRBJ2-5|TRBV6-5
CASTRVRETQYF
>TRBJ1-4|TRBV5-1
CASSLGWRGTSEKLFF
>TRBJ2-1|TRBV25-1
CASSRREGLYEQFF
>TRBJ2-2|TRBV12-5
CASGLLITNTGELFF
>TRBJ1-2|TRBV5-1
CASSFFGVGDDGYTF